This record covers a single T cell receptor (beta chain). Its antigen is currently unknown. TCRdb reanalysed the 5' RACE reads using MiXCR and keeps one entry per CDR3 protein. The sample has about 80,000 distinct CDR3 sequences, roughly 12% seen once. CDR3 length: 15 residues. The J segment lost 3 bases and the V segment lost 6 bases, leaving 9 bases of the junction unmatched. The data belong to a study of early T cells in non-severe SARS-CoV-2 infection. Study observations and caveats: Using VDJdb, the matching emphasized anti-spike CD8 responses while missing private and CD4 specificities.

The sequence derives from an adult who was a healthcare worker with PCR-confirmed SARS-CoV-2 infection or an uninfected control (not recorded which). The donor label of this sample is uncertain. This rearrangement joins TRBV12-3 or TRBV12-4 to TRBJ2-7; TRBD2 aligns across 9 bases. The sample in question was whole blood, obtained at baseline. CDR3 nucleotides: TGTGCCAGCAGCCTCGGGGGACTAGCCCACTACGAGCAGTACTTC. It is translated as CASSLGGLAHYEQYF.